This T cell receptor (beta chain) was documented in a study of blood T cells in healthy people across ages. A second PCR, run for about 7 to 12 cycles, used a sample-barcoded 5' primer plus a J-beta primer mix. Using its own MiXCR run on the 5' RACE reads, TCRdb lists one record per CDR3 protein. The table has 1,800,000 or so distinct CDR3 sequences, roughly two fifths seen once. CDR1 is KGHSH, CDR2 LQKENI, per germline. The V gene lost 2 bases and the J gene lost 0 bases, with 11 bases spanning the gap. This CDR3 is 16 amino acids long. This chain joins TRBV18 and TRBJ1-5; weak D call: TRBD1 (5 bases). Material for sequencing was blood. The receptor was derived from a human donor in good health. The CDR3 protein is CASSPGTSTSNQPQHF. Written as DNA, the CDR3 is TGTGCCAGCTCACCAGGGACCTCCACTAGCAATCAGCCCCAGCATTTT.